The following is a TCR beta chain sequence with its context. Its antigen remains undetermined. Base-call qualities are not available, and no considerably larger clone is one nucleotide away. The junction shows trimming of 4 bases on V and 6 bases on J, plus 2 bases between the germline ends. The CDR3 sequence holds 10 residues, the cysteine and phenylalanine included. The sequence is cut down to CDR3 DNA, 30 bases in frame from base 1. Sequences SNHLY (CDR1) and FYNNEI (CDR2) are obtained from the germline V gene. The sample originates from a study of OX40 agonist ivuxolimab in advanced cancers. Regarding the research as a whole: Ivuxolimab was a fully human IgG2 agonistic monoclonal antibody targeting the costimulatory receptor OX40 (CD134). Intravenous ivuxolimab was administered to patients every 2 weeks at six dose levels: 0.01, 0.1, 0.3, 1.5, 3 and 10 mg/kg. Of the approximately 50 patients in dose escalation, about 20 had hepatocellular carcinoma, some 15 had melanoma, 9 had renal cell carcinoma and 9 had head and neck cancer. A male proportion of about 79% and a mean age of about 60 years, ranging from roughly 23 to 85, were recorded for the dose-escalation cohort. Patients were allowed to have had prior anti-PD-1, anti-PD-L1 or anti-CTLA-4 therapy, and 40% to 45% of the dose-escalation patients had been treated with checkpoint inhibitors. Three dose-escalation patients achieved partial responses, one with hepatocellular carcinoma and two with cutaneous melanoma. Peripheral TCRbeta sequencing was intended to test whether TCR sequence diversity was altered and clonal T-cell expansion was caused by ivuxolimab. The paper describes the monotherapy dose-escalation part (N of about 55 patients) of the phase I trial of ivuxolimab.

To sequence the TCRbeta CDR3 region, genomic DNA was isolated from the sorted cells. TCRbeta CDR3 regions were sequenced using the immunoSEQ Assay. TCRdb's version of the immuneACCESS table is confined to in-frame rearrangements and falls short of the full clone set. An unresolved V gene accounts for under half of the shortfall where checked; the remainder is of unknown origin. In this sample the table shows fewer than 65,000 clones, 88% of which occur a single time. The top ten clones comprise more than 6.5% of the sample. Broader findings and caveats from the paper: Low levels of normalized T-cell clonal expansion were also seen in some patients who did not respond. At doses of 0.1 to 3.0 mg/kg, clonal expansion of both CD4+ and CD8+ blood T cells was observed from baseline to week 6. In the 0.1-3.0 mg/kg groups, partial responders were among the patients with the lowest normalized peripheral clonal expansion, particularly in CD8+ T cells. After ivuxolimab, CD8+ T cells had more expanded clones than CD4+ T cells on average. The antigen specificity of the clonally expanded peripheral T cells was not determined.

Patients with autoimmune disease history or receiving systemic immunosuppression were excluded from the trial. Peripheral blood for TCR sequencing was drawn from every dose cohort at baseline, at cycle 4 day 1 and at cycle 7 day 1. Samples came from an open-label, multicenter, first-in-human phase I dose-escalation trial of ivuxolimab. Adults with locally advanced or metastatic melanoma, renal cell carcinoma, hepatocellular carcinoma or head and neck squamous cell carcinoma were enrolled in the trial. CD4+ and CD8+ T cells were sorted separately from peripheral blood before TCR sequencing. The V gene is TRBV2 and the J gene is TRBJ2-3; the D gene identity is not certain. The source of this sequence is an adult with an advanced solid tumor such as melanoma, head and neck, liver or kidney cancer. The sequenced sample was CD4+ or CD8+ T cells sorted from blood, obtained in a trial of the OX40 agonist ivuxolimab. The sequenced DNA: TGTGCCAGCAGTGCCGATACGCAGTATTTT. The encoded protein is CASSADTQYF.